Presented here are 20 T cell receptor beta chains from one specimen sequenced in a study of T cell repertoires in cytomegalovirus infection. TCRdb reprocessed the reads with MiXCR, giving one entry per CDR3 protein. There are some 150,000 distinct CDR3 sequences in the sample; about 20% occur only once, and 9.5% to 12% lies in the top ten. The sequencing input was PBMCs. These receptors came from a human donor in good health (CMV status not recorded). Some clones in this sample may be carry-over from other donors' samples.

Concerning this clonotype: This sequence may be a read error, since a much larger clone differs from it by one base. V usage is TRBV12-3 or TRBV12-4 and J usage is TRBJ2-7, with D possibly being TRBD2 (6 bases). CDR3 length: 18 residues. The CDR3 reads CASSFWGMGGSSSYGQYF. CDR3 sequence (DNA): TGTGCCAGCAGTTTTTGGGGGATGGGGGGTTCGAGCTCCTACGGGCAGTACTTC.

This chain links TRBV7-6 with TRBJ1-1, with D maybe TRBD1 (5 bases). Looked up from germline, CDR1 is SGHVS and CDR2 is FNYEAQ. The length of the CDR3 is 14 residues. V lost 3 bases to trimming and J lost 5 bases, with 13 bases between them. CDR3 nucleotides: TGTGCCAGCAGCTTGGGGGGGGGTGTAACTGAAGCTTTCTTT. Residues: CASSLGGGVTEAFF. Looking up the rest from reference TRBV7-6 and TRBJ1-1 gives the full variable domain: GAGVSQSPRYKVTKRGQDVALRCDPISGHVSLYWYRQALGQGPEFLTYFNYEAQQDKSGLPNDRFSAERPEGSISTLTIQRTEQRDSAMYRCASSLGGGVTEAFFGQGTRLTVV.

This clonotype was counted at least ten times. The chain is built from TRBV7-8 and TRBJ2-5; 9 bases fit TRBD1. V gave up 5 bases and J gave up 6 bases; unmatched junction bases: 4. This CDR3 has 13 amino acids. CDR1 and CDR2 (germline): SGHVS, FQNEAQ. CDR3 nucleotide sequence: TGTGCCAGCAGCCTGGGACAGGGTCAGACCCAGTACTTC. Encoded protein: CASSLGQGQTQYF.

This clonotype was seen only once. The chain recombines TRBV29-1 with TRBJ2-3, with a possible D match to TRBD2 (6 bases). Deletions cut 4 bases from V and 2 bases from J, with 13 bases between. CDR1 and CDR2 from the germline V gene are SQVTM and ANQGSEA. The CDR3 covers 14 residues. This chain's CDR3 is CSVGVGLNTDTQYF. CDR3 coding DNA: TGCAGCGTTGGGGTGGGACTCAACACAGATACGCAGTATTTT.

This chain links TRBV28 with TRBJ1-2, with 9 bases identical to TRBD1. CDR1 MDHEN and CDR2 SYDVKM come from the germline V gene. This CDR3 spans 13 amino acids. Trimming cost V 2 bases and J 7 bases; bases outside gene matches: 2. The chain's CDR3 is CASSLPTGGGYTF. Written as DNA, the CDR3 is TGTGCCAGCAGTTTACCGACAGGGGGTGGCTACACCTTC.

This clonotype occurred a few times. V is TRBV29-1 and J is TRBJ1-1, with TRBD1 identical over 11 bases. V trimming: 7 bases; J trimming: 3 bases; junction bases outside the gene matches: 7. CDR3 length: 14 residues. Germline values: CDR1 SQVTM, CDR2 ANQGSEA. The CDR3 reads CSAGQGARDTEAFF. The CDR3 DNA reads TGCAGCGCCGGACAGGGGGCTCGGGACACTGAAGCTTTCTTT.

The rearrangement joins TRBV2 to TRBJ1-2; a weak D match, TRBD1 (5 bases). The CDR3 contains 16 residues. Germline V CDR1 and CDR2: SNHLY, FYNNEI. Trimming left V 4 bases short and J 3 bases short, with 18 bases between. The CDR3 DNA reads as TGTGCCAGCAGTGGGGGGGTGAGCGGGGTCGACTATGGCTACACCTTC. This codes for CASSGGVSGVDYGYTF.

This clonotype has a handful of counts. The CDR3 bases are TGTGCCAGCAGCCACCGGGGAGCGGGAGGTTCCTCCTACAATGAGCAGTTCTTC. This translates into CASSHRGAGGSSYNEQFF. The chain is built from TRBV6-2 or TRBV6-3 and TRBJ2-1; 9 bases agree with TRBD2. This CDR3 spans 18 amino acids. The germline V gene encodes CDR1 MNHEY and CDR2 SVGEGT. V shed 6 bases, J shed 0 bases, and the junction held 12 bases outside the gene matches.

The rearrangement joins TRBV28 to TRBJ1-6; possibly TRBD1 for D (5 bases). V shed 2 bases and J shed 5 bases, with 16 bases lying between them. The length of the CDR3 is 17 residues. From germline, CDR1 is MDHEN and CDR2 SYDVKM. The CDR3 reads CASSLASGGADNSPLHF. The CDR3 DNA follows: TGTGCCAGCAGTTTAGCTAGTGGAGGGGCGGATAATTCACCCCTCCACTTT.

The chain has TRBV5-1 and TRBJ2-5; 8 bases fit TRBD1. Germline assignment: CDR1 SGHRS and CDR2 YFSETQ. Losses at the gene ends were 1 base for V and 4 bases for J; bases not matched to a gene: 6. CDR3 length equals 15 residues. The CDR3 loop reads CASSLRQGALETQYF. CDR3 in DNA: TGCGCCAGCAGCTTGAGGCAGGGGGCACTAGAGACCCAGTACTTC.

This clonotype was counted ten times or more. The chain carries TRBV11-2 and TRBJ2-5; 15 bases map to TRBD2. CDR3 length: 17 residues. The junction had 4 bases not matched to a gene; V was cut back by 5 bases and J by 0 bases. The V gene's germline CDR1 is SGHAT and CDR2 FQNNGV. CDR3 region: CASSPGLAGGNQETQYF. The CDR3 coding sequence is TGTGCCAGCAGCCCCGGACTAGCGGGAGGGAACCAAGAGACCCAGTACTTC.

J is TRBJ1-3 and V is TRBV12-3 or TRBV12-4, with 11 nucleotides matching TRBD1. The V gene end was trimmed by 4 bases and the J gene end by 4 bases; junction bases not matched to a gene: 12. CDR3 size: 18 residues. The CDR3 loop is CASSSVYRGQGDGNTIYF. CDR3 coding DNA: TGTGCCAGCAGTTCCGTCTATAGGGGACAGGGGGACGGAAACACCATATATTTT.

This clonotype was observed a handful of times. The chain is built from TRBV11-2 and TRBJ2-5; 10 nucleotides agree with TRBD2. Germline V gene data show CDR1 as SGHAT and CDR2 as FQNNGV. J was trimmed by 6 bases and V by 5 bases; bases with no gene match: 6. The CDR3 totals 14 residues. The CDR3: CASSPPSGSKTQYF. The DNA for the CDR3 is TGTGCCAGCAGCCCCCCTAGCGGGAGTAAGACCCAGTACTTC.

The chain carries TRBV5-1 and TRBJ2-1, with 9 bases that match TRBD1. This CDR3 has 16 amino acids. V trimming: 4 bases; J trimming: 3 bases; junction bases outside the gene matches: 8. Germline loops: CDR1 SGHRS, CDR2 YFSETQ. CDR3 bases: TGCGCCAGCAGCCCCGGGATGGACAGGGGCTACAATGAGCAGTTCTTC. Translated, it gives CASSPGMDRGYNEQFF. Full variable domain (outside the CDR3, taken from reference TRBV5-1 and TRBJ2-1): KAGVTQTPRYLIKTRGQQVTLSCSPISGHRSVSWYQQTPGQGLQFLFEYFSETQRNKGNFPGRFSGRQFSNSRSEMNVSTLELGDSALYLCASSPGMDRGYNEQFFGPGTRLTVL.

This clonotype occurred a few times. This chain links TRBV7-2 with TRBJ1-5; no reliable D call. V gave up 5 bases and J gave up 3 bases, with 14 bases separating them. CDR1 and CDR2 from the germline V gene are SGHTA and FQGNSA. The CDR3 sequence is 15 residues long. The CDR3 bases are TGTGCCAGCAGCCCCGATTTCAACAACAATCAGCCCCAGCATTTT. Protein product: CASSPDFNNNQPQHF.

This clonotype has a count of ten or more. The CDR3 is CASGLRLPGGGSYEQYF. The CDR3 nucleotides read TGTGCTAGTGGTTTGCGACTCCCAGGGGGGGGATCCTACGAGCAGTACTTC. The rearrangement uses TRBV12-5 and TRBJ2-7; D may correspond to TRBD1 or TRBD2 (7 bases each). Trimming removed 2 bases at V and 1 base at J, with 18 bases between. Germline V gene sequence: CDR1 LGHNT, CDR2 FRNRAP. CDR3 length: 17 amino acids. The full variable domain, completed using reference TRBV12-5 and TRBJ2-7, is DARVTQTPRHKVTEMGQEVTMRCQPILGHNTVFWYRQTMMQGLELLAYFRNRAPLDDSGMPKDRFSAEMPDATLATLKIQPSEPRDSAVYFCASGLRLPGGGSYEQYFGPGTRLTVT.

This clonotype has a count of ten or more. The V gene is TRBV12-3 or TRBV12-4, the J gene TRBJ2-2; tentatively, D is TRBD1 (6 bases). Trimming removed 6 bases from V and 4 bases from J, with 12 bases in between. The CDR3 is 14 amino acids. The CDR3 loop is CASSLGTPTGELFF. The DNA of the CDR3 is TGTGCCAGCAGCCTCGGGACACCCACCGGGGAGCTGTTTTTT.

The rearrangement joins TRBV7-9 to TRBJ1-2; D remains unclear. V dropped 0 bases and J dropped 5 bases, with 16 bases sitting between them. The CDR3 consists of 16 residues. Germline loops: CDR1 SEHNR, CDR2 FQNEAQ (reference sequence). The CDR3 region is CASSLALAGREYGYTF. The CDR3 DNA reads as TGTGCCAGCAGCTTAGCCCTGGCCGGCCGGGAGTATGGCTACACCTTC.

This clonotype was recorded a few times. This sequence joins TRBV7-9 and TRBJ2-2, with D perhaps matching TRBD2 (6 bases). Germline V gene data show CDR1 as SEHNR and CDR2 as FQNEAQ (reference sequence). The length of the CDR3 is 14 residues. V lost 3 bases to trimming and J lost 6 bases, with 11 bases between them. CDR3 coding DNA: TGTGCCAGCAGCTTCGGGGGACCCGCCGGGGAGCTGTTTTTT. It specifies CASSFGGPAGELFF.

V and J are TRBV23-1 and TRBJ1-5; no clear D. TRBV23-1 is labeled an ORF, and its function is uncertain. There are 11 residues in the CDR3. V lost 4 bases and J 8 bases, leaving 6 bases between the germline ends. The CDR3, as DNA: TGCGCCAGCAGTCGGGAGGAGCCCCAGCATTTT. Its translation is CASSREEPQHF.